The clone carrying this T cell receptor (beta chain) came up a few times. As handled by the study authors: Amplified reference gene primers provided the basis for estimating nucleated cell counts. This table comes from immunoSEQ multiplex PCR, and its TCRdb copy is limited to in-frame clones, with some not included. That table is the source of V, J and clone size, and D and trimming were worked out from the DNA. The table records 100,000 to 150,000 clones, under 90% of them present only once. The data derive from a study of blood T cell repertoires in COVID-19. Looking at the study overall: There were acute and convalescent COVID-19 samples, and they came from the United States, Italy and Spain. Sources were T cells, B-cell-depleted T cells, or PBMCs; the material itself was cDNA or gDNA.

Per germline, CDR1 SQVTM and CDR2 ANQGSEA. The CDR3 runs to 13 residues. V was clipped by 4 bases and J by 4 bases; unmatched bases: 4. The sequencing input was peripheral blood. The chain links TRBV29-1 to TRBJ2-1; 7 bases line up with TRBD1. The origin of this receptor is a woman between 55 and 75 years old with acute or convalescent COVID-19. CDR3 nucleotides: TGCAGCGTTGTTGGGACAGAATACAATGAGCAGTTCTTC. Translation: CSVVGTEYNEQFF.